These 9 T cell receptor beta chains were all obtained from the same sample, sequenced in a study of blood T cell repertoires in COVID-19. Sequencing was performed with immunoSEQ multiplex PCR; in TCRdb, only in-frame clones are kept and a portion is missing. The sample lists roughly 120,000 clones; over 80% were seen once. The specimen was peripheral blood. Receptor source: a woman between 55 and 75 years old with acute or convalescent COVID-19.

CDR3 in DNA: TGCGCCAGCAGCCTCAAACCCCTAGGAGGGGTAGGGAATGAGCAGTTCTTC. Amino acid sequence: CASSLKPLGGVGNEQFF. The chain combines TRBV4-3 with TRBJ2-1; maybe TRBD2 (6 bases). Trimming took 4 bases from V and 7 from J, leaving 23 bases between them. Germline V CDR1 and CDR2: LGHNA, YSLEER. The CDR3 loop spans 17 amino acids.

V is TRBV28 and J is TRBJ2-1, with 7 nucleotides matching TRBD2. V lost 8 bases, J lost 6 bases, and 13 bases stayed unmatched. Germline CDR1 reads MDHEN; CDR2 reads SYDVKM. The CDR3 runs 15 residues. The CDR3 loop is CASQGGGEGLNEQFF. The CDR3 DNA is TGTGCCAGCCAAGGAGGCGGGGAGGGGCTCAATGAGCAGTTCTTC.

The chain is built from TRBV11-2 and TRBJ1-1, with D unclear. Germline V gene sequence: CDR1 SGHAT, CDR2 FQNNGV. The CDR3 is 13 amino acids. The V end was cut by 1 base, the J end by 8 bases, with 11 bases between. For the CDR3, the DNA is TGTGCCAGCAGCTTAGTATCAGTCCAGGAAGCTTTCTTT. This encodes CASSLVSVQEAFF.

The CDR3 spells CASSVNDRREAFF. The CDR3 DNA sequence: TGTGCCAGCAGCGTCAATGACAGACGTGAAGCTTTCTTT. The chain has TRBV9 and TRBJ1-1; TRBD1 is a possible D gene (5 bases). The CDR3 loop spans 13 amino acids. CDR1 and CDR2 from the germline V gene are SGDLS and YYNGEE. V was shortened by 2 bases and J by 7 bases, with 12 bases between the two germline ends.

The CDR3 DNA reads TGTGCCTGGATCTTACAGGCATACGGCTACACCTTC. It encodes CAWILQAYGYTF. V gene TRBV30 combines with J gene TRBJ1-2; D possibly corresponds to TRBD1 (5 bases). Germline V gene lookup returns CDR1 GTSNPN and CDR2 SVGIG (reference sequence). This CDR3 region has 12 residues. V gave up 4 bases and J gave up 8 bases, with 14 bases separating them.

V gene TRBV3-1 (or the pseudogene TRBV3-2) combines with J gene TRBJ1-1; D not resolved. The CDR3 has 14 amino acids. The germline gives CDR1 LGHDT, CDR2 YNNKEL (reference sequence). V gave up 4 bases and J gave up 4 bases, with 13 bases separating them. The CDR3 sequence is CASSPYEGGTEAFF. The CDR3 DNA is TGTGCCAGCAGCCCATATGAGGGTGGCACTGAAGCTTTCTTT.

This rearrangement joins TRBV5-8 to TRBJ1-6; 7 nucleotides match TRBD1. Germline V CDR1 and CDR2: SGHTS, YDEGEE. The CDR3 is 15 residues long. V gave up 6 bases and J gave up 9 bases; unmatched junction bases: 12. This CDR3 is CASIPVGQASSPLHF. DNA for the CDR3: TGTGCCAGCATCCCCGTAGGACAGGCGAGTTCACCCCTCCACTTT. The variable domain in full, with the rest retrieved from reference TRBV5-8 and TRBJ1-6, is EAGVTQSPTHLIKTRGQQATLRCSPISGHTSVYWYQQALGLGLQFLLWYDEGEERNRGNFPPRFSGRQFPNYSSELNVNALELEDSALYLCASIPVGQASSPLHFGNGTRLTVT.

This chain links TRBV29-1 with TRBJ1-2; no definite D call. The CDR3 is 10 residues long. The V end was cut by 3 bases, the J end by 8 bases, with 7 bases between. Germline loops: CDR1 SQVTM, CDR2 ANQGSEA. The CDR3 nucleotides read TGCAGCGTTGACAGTACCGGCTACACCTTC. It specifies CSVDSTGYTF. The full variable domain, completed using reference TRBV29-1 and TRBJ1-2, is SAVISQKPSRDICQRGTSLTIQCQVDSQVTMMFWYRQQPGQSLTLIATANQGSEATYESGFVIDKFPISRPNLTFSTLTVSNMSPEDSSIYLCSVDSTGYTFGSGTRLTVV.

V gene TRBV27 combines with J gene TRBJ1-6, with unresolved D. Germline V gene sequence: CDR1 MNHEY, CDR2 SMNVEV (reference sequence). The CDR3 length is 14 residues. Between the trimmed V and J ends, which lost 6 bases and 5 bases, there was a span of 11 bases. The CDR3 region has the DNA TGTGCCAGCAGGGAGGCGCTCGATAATTCACCCCTCCACTTT. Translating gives CASREALDNSPLHF.